Listed here are 20 T cell receptor beta chains from one sample, sequenced in a study of cytomegalovirus exposure and HLA in healthy donors. PCR employed 60 Vbeta and 13 Jbeta primers. TCRdb's copy holds only in-frame clones and misses some; the assay was immunoSEQ multiplex PCR. The repertoire holds 85,000 to 90,000 clones, with more than 60% as singletons. The source material was PBMCs. These receptor sequences come from a man between 25 and 39 years old in good health and CMV-seronegative.

The chain joins TRBV7-8 to TRBJ1-1; D call uncertain. There are 14 residues in the CDR3. The V and J ends lost 1 base and 0 bases respectively, with 6 bases between them. The germline gives CDR1 SGHVS, CDR2 FQNEAQ. CDR3 DNA sequence: TGTGCCAGCAGCTTAGAGCGGATGAACACTGAAGCTTTCTTT. Translating it yields CASSLERMNTEAFF.

The V gene is TRBV5-6, the J gene TRBJ2-2; D may be TRBD1 (5 bases). Trimming stripped 0 bases from V and 1 base from J, with 7 bases between. The CDR3 sequence is 15 residues long. In germline, CDR1 is SGHDT, CDR2 YYEEEE. CDR3 coding DNA: TGTGCCAGCAGCTTGGGGGGCGGGAACACCGGGGAGCTGTTTTTT. The encoded protein is CASSLGGGNTGELFF.

This clone was seen a single time. This chain connects TRBV4-3 to TRBJ1-6; maybe TRBD1 (5 bases). This CDR3 has 16 amino acids. The V gene lost 0 bases and the J gene lost 7 bases, with 13 bases spanning the gap. Germline CDR1 and CDR2: LGHNA and YSLEER. The CDR3 region is CASSQDLGQGNSPLHF. CDR3 nucleotide sequence: TGCGCCAGCAGCCAAGATCTGGGTCAGGGCAATTCACCCCTCCACTTT.

V gene TRBV6-1 combines with J gene TRBJ2-2; D is possibly TRBD2 (5 bases). V was shortened by 0 bases and J by 9 bases, with 14 bases between the two germline ends. Germline lookup yields CDR1 MNHNS and CDR2 SASEGT. The CDR3 sequence is 15 residues long. CDR3: CASSEAAVRAWELFF. The CDR3 DNA is TGTGCCAGCAGTGAAGCGGCGGTGAGGGCATGGGAGCTGTTTTTT.

This sequence joins TRBV2 and TRBJ1-1; TRBD1 is a possible D gene (6 bases). V lost 4 bases and J 4 bases, leaving 13 bases between the germline ends. Germline lookup yields CDR1 SNHLY and CDR2 FYNNEI. The CDR3 loop spans 14 amino acids. The CDR3 DNA reads as TGTGCCAGCAGTGGTCACAGGGTGGGCACTGAAGCTTTCTTT. Amino acids: CASSGHRVGTEAFF.

This clone was recorded a few times. The chain employs TRBV6-6 and TRBJ1-5; D may be TRBD1 (6 bases). The CDR3 length is 14 residues. Germline lookup yields CDR1 MNHNY and CDR2 SVGAGI (reference sequence). V lost 5 bases to trimming and J lost 0 bases, with 8 bases between them. CDR3 in amino acids: CASSQGNSNQPQHF. CDR3 DNA sequence: TGTGCCAGCAGTCAGGGGAATAGCAATCAGCCCCAGCATTTT.

In regard to this clone: One junction end disagrees with the germline gene, perhaps due to a read error. This rearrangement joins TRBV18 to TRBJ1-2, with a possible D match to TRBD1 (6 bases). Germline CDR1 KGHSH, CDR2 LQKENI. The CDR3 covers 16 residues. As DNA, the CDR3 is TGTGCCAGCTCACCGTCGACCACAGGGCAGCGGTCGTTCCGGGACTTC. Translation gives CASSPSTTGQRSFRDF.

The V gene is TRBV15, the J gene TRBJ1-4; D is unresolved. Trimming took off 1 base at V and 6 bases at J, with 6 bases between the two ends. The germline CDR1 and CDR2 sequences are LNHNV and YYDKDF (reference sequence). The CDR3 is 13 amino acids. CDR3 nucleotide sequence: TGTGCCACCAGCAGAGGGGAGGATGAAAAACTGTTTTTT. Translation gives CATSRGEDEKLFF.

This clone was recorded only once. V usage is TRBV5-1 and J usage is TRBJ1-2; D perhaps matches TRBD1 (6 bases). V dropped 4 bases and J dropped 0 bases, with 19 bases sitting between them. Germline values: CDR1 SGHRS, CDR2 YFSETQ. This CDR3 is built from 17 residues. CDR3 DNA: TGCGCCAGCAGCGGAGGTGGGGCGGCAGGGGCTAACTATGGCTACACCTTC. As protein: CASSGGGAAGANYGYTF.

V gene TRBV10-3 combines with J gene TRBJ1-1, with unresolved D. Germline CDR1 reads ENHRY; CDR2 reads SYGVKD. The length of the CDR3 is 12 residues. CDR3 coding DNA: TGTTCGAGTGGCAGGTACCACACTGAAGCTTTCTTT. Protein sequence: CSSGRYHTEAFF.

A few counts support this clone. The chain recombines TRBV2 with TRBJ1-2; D is perhaps TRBD1 (5 bases). CDR1 is SNHLY, CDR2 FYNNEI, per germline. V dropped 8 bases and J dropped 4 bases, with 14 bases sitting between them. This CDR3 comprises 13 residues. The CDR3 sequence is CASPSGQFYGYTF. The CDR3, as DNA: TGTGCCAGCCCTTCAGGGCAATTCTATGGCTACACCTTC.

This clone was found a few times. This rearrangement joins TRBV5-6 to TRBJ2-5; D might be TRBD2 (6 bases). The CDR3 is 14 residues long. Per the germline V gene, CDR1 is SGHDT and CDR2 is YYEEEE. The V end was cut by 4 bases, the J end by 1 base, with 11 bases between. CDR3 loop: CASSGGLPQETQYF. DNA of the CDR3: TGTGCCAGCAGCGGAGGGTTACCCCAAGAGACCCAGTACTTC.

This chain joins TRBV18 and TRBJ1-2; 8 bases map to TRBD1. V lost 2 bases and J lost 2; bases outside the gene matches: 13. The CDR3 consists of 18 residues. Germline V gene lookup returns CDR1 KGHSH and CDR2 LQKENI. CDR3 bases: TGTGCCAGCTCACCAAGTCGCGTTCAGGGGGCGAAGAACTATGGCTACACCTTC. It codes for CASSPSRVQGAKNYGYTF. The variable domain in full, completed from reference TRBV18 and TRBJ1-2, reads NAGVMQNPRHLVRRRGQEARLRCSPMKGHSHVYWYRQLPEEGLKFMVYLQKENIIDESGMPKERFSAEFPKEGPSILRIQQVVRGDSAAYFCASSPSRVQGAKNYGYTFGSGTRLTVV.

The V call is TRBV9, the J call TRBJ2-3, with D hard to call. CDR1 is SGDLS, CDR2 YYNGEE, per germline. Trimming pared 0 bases from V and 5 bases from J, leaving 4 bases between. The CDR3 covers 12 residues. The CDR3 nucleotides are TGTGCCAGCAGCGTAGTCATAGATACGCAGTATTTT. Its translation is CASSVVIDTQYF.

This clone was detected a few times. The V call is TRBV7-9, the J call TRBJ1-1, with a weak D call TRBD1 (6 bases). V was cut by 1 base and J by 2 bases, with 8 bases left in between. The germline V gene has CDR1 SEHNR and CDR2 FQNEAQ (reference sequence). This CDR3 has 14 residues. CDR3 coding DNA: TGTGCCAGCAGCTTAGTAGGGGGAAACACTGAAGCTTTCTTT. It specifies CASSLVGGNTEAFF.

The chain combines TRBV2 with TRBJ2-7; tentatively, D is TRBD1 (6 bases). Germline assignment: CDR1 SNHLY and CDR2 FYNNEI. V was shortened by 5 bases and J by 0 bases, with 8 bases between the two germline ends. This CDR3 contains 13 residues. The DNA for the CDR3 is TGTGCCAGCAGTACAGGGATCTCCTACGAGCAGTACTTC. This translates into CASSTGISYEQYF.

The chain joins TRBV30 to TRBJ1-2; 9 bases map to TRBD1. The CDR3 totals 13 residues. Trimming at V came to 8 bases and at J to 7 bases, leaving 11 bases not matched to a gene. The germline V gene encodes CDR1 GTSNPN and CDR2 SVGIG (reference sequence). The CDR3, as DNA: TGTGCCGGGACTAACAGGGGGCCGAGTGGCTACACCTTC. Its protein is CAGTNRGPSGYTF.

J is TRBJ1-6 and V is TRBV4-1; no definite D call. This CDR3 contains 15 residues. In germline, CDR1 is MGHRA, CDR2 YSYEKL. Trimming pared 1 base from V and 7 bases from J, leaving 11 bases between. CDR3 sequence (DNA): TGCGCCAGCAGCCAAGCCGAGCTCTCGAATTCACCCCTCCACTTT. Protein product: CASSQAELSNSPLHF.

The chain has TRBV6-5 and TRBJ1-2; TRBD1 matches at 7 bases. The CDR3 spans 14 residues. Germline CDR1 and CDR2: MNHEY and SVGAGI. The V segment lost 2 bases and the J segment 4 bases; nucleotides outside the gene matches: 4. This CDR3 reads CASSYAGQIYGYTF. The CDR3 DNA reads as TGTGCCAGCAGTTACGCGGGACAGATCTATGGCTACACCTTC.

This chain links TRBV4-1 with TRBJ2-2; 10 nucleotides agree with TRBD2. The J segment lost 6 bases and the V segment lost 4 bases, leaving 8 bases of the junction unmatched. CDR1 and CDR2 (germline): MGHRA, YSYEKL. The CDR3 runs 16 residues. The CDR3 sequence: CASSRAGTSDAGELFF. In nucleotides, the CDR3 is TGCGCCAGCAGCCGAGCAGGGACTAGCGACGCCGGGGAGCTGTTTTTT.